Sequencing of this TCR beta chain was carried out in a study of blood T cell repertoires in COVID-19. The CDR3 loop spans 15 amino acids. Trimming pared 2 bases from V and 10 bases from J, leaving 18 bases between. CDR1 is LNHNV, CDR2 YYDKDF, per germline (reference sequence). As processed by the authors: Counts of nucleated cells, estimated from reference gene primer amplification, were obtained. Method: immunoSEQ multiplex PCR; TCRdb's copy keeps in-frame clones and lacks some. Clonal size and the V and J genes are those of that table, whereas D and trimming came from the DNA. The sample carries around 280,000 clones, about 88% recorded once. Seattle cases were enrolled at active infection and followed longitudinally.

The sequence came from a woman in her thirties with COVID-19, enrolled during active disease. The V and J genes are TRBV15 and TRBJ2-1; D might be TRBD2 (5 bases). Sequenced material: peripheral blood. CDR3 DNA sequence: TGTGCCACCAGCAGATCCTTGGACTCCCCCGCGGAGCAGTTCTTC. Its protein product is CATSRSLDSPAEQFF.